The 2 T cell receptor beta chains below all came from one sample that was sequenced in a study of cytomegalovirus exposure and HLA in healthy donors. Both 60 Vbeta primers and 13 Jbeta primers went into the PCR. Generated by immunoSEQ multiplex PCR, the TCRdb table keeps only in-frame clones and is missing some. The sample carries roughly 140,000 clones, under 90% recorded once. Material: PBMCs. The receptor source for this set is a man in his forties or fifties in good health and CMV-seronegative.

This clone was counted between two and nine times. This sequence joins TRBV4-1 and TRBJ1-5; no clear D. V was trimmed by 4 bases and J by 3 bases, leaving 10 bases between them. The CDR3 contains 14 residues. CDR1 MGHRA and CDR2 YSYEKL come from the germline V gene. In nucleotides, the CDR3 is TGCGCCAGCAGCCTCTCGGGGAACAATCAGCCCCAGCATTTT. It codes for CASSLSGNNQPQHF.

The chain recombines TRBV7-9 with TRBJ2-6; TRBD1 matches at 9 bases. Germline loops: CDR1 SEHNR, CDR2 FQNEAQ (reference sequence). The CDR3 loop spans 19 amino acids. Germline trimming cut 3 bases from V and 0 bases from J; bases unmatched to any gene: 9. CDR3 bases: TGTGCCAGCAGCTTCTTAGACAGGGGGGCCTACTCTGGGGCCAACGTCCTGACTTTC. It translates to CASSFLDRGAYSGANVLTF.